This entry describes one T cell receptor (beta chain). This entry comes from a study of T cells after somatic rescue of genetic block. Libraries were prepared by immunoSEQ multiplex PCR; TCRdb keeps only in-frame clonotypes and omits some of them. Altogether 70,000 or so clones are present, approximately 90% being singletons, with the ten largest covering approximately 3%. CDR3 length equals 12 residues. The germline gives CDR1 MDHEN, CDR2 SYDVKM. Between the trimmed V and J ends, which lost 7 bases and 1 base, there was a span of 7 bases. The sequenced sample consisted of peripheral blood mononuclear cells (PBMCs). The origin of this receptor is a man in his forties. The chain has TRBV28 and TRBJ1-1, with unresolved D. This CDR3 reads CASTTPNTEAFF. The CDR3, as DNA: TGTGCCAGCACGACACCGAACACTGAAGCTTTCTTT.